This is a list of T cell receptor beta chains from one sample in a study of T cell responses to AZD1222 COVID-19 vaccine. TCRdb's table, derived via immunoSEQ multiplex PCR, lists solely in-frame clones and lacks some. The sample lists approximately 100,000 clones, roughly 85% seen once, with 2% to 3% in the top ten. This specimen was peripheral blood, taken 28 days after the second AZD1222 dose. Receptors were obtained from an adult who received the AZD1222 COVID-19 vaccine. Both conserved end residues are part of each CDR3. Fields, in order: V gene, D gene, J gene, clone size, CDR3 protein, CDR3 DNA. D genes are given only for firm matches. Clone sizes are given selectively: once, few, many, or a class where the clone is expanded.

v_call: TRBV28
d_call: .
j_call: TRBJ1-1
clone_size: .
cdr3_aa: CASSDQTNTEAFF
cdr3_nt: TGTGCCAGCAGCGATCAGACGAACACTGAAGCTTTCTTT

v_call: TRBV20-1
d_call: .
j_call: TRBJ2-7
clone_size: .
cdr3_aa: CSATGAYEQYF
cdr3_nt: TGCAGTGCTACAGGGGCCTACGAGCAGTACTTC

v_call: TRBV6-1
d_call: .
j_call: TRBJ1-5
clone_size: .
cdr3_aa: CASSESNQPQHF
cdr3_nt: TGTGCCAGCAGTGAAAGCAATCAGCCCCAGCATTTT

v_call: TRBV5-4
d_call: .
j_call: TRBJ2-2
clone_size: once
cdr3_aa: CASSPYNTGELFF
cdr3_nt: TGTGCCAGCAGCCCATATAACACCGGGGAGCTGTTTTTT

v_call: TRBV7-3
d_call: .
j_call: TRBJ2-1
clone_size: .
cdr3_aa: CASSNPGQYNEQFF
cdr3_nt: TGTGCCAGCAGCAATCCGGGACAATACAATGAGCAGTTCTTC

v_call: TRBV4-1
d_call: .
j_call: TRBJ2-7
clone_size: .
cdr3_aa: CASSPGTLSYEQYF
cdr3_nt: TGCGCCAGCAGCCCGGGGACACTCTCCTACGAGCAGTACTTC

v_call: TRBV7-8
d_call: TRBD1
j_call: TRBJ1-5
clone_size: .
cdr3_aa: CASSLRTGRGDSNQPQHF
cdr3_nt: TGTGCCAGCAGCCTGAGGACAGGGCGGGGGGATAGCAATCAGCCCCAGCATTTT

v_call: TRBV7-9
d_call: TRBD1
j_call: TRBJ1-2
clone_size: .
cdr3_aa: CASSLGQGQAGYTF
cdr3_nt: TGTGCCAGCAGCTTAGGACAGGGCCAGGCTGGCTACACCTTC

v_call: TRBV5-4
d_call: TRBD1
j_call: TRBJ2-5
clone_size: .
cdr3_aa: CASSLLTGGETQYF
cdr3_nt: TGTGCCAGCAGTCTGTTGACAGGGGGCGAGACCCAGTACTTC

v_call: TRBV5-1
d_call: .
j_call: TRBJ1-2
clone_size: .
cdr3_aa: CASSVAGDYGYTF
cdr3_nt: TGCGCCAGCAGCGTGGCGGGAGACTATGGCTACACCTTC

v_call: TRBV6-2/TRBV6-3
d_call: TRBD1
j_call: TRBJ1-4
clone_size: .
cdr3_aa: CASSPGQGAVAEKLFF
cdr3_nt: TGTGCCAGCAGCCCTGGACAGGGGGCGGTAGCTGAAAAACTGTTTTTT

v_call: TRBV6-2/TRBV6-3
d_call: TRBD1
j_call: TRBJ1-4
clone_size: .
cdr3_aa: CASSYEDRVEKLFF
cdr3_nt: TGTGCCAGCAGTTACGAGGACAGGGTGGAAAAACTGTTTTTT

v_call: TRBV28
d_call: TRBD2
j_call: TRBJ2-5
clone_size: .
cdr3_aa: CASSSSGGVMETQYF
cdr3_nt: TGTGCCAGCAGTTCATCGGGGGGGGTCATGGAGACCCAGTACTTC

v_call: TRBV5-1
d_call: .
j_call: TRBJ2-3
clone_size: once
cdr3_aa: CASSFGRDSKRDTQYF
cdr3_nt: TGCGCCAGCAGCTTTGGTCGGGACTCAAAGAGGGATACGCAGTATTTT

v_call: TRBV29-1
d_call: .
j_call: TRBJ1-2
clone_size: once
cdr3_aa: CSVVSLTDLTYGYTF
cdr3_nt: TGCAGCGTTGTTTCCCTCACCGATTTGACCTATGGCTACACCTTC

v_call: TRBV7-9
d_call: .
j_call: TRBJ1-5
clone_size: .
cdr3_aa: CASSLAGPIDSNQPQHF
cdr3_nt: TGTGCCAGCAGCTTAGCAGGGCCGATTGATAGCAATCAGCCCCAGCATTTT

v_call: TRBV4-2
d_call: TRBD1
j_call: TRBJ2-5
clone_size: once
cdr3_aa: CASSQGQGKRGETQYF
cdr3_nt: TGTGCCAGCAGCCAAGGACAGGGAAAGAGAGGAGAGACCCAGTACTTC

v_call: TRBV28
d_call: .
j_call: TRBJ1-1
clone_size: .
cdr3_aa: CASSLHFQQAEAFF
cdr3_nt: TGTGCCAGCAGCCTACACTTTCAACAGGCTGAAGCTTTCTTT

v_call: TRBV6-6
d_call: TRBD1
j_call: TRBJ1-5
clone_size: .
cdr3_aa: CASSYSRDRGDQPQHF
cdr3_nt: TGTGCCAGCAGTTACTCGAGGGACAGGGGTGATCAGCCCCAGCATTTT

v_call: TRBV4-1
d_call: .
j_call: TRBJ1-4
clone_size: .
cdr3_aa: CASSQGIRVQLFF
cdr3_nt: TGCGCCAGCAGCCAAGGAATCAGGGTCCAACTGTTTTTT

v_call: TRBV5-1
d_call: TRBD2
j_call: TRBJ2-3
clone_size: once
cdr3_aa: CASSLTSGTDTQYF
cdr3_nt: TGCGCCAGCAGCTTGACTAGCGGCACAGATACGCAGTATTTT

v_call: TRBV6-1
d_call: TRBD1
j_call: TRBJ1-2
clone_size: .
cdr3_aa: CASSEAPSGGNLYYGYTF
cdr3_nt: TGTGCCAGCAGTGAAGCGCCTTCAGGGGGCAATCTATACTATGGCTACACCTTC

v_call: TRBV29-1
d_call: TRBD2
j_call: TRBJ2-2
clone_size: .
cdr3_aa: CSVEVTSGRYTGELFF
cdr3_nt: TGCAGCGTTGAAGTCACTAGCGGGAGATATACCGGGGAGCTGTTTTTT

v_call: TRBV28
d_call: .
j_call: TRBJ1-2
clone_size: few
cdr3_aa: CASSLFGQNYGYTF
cdr3_nt: TGTGCCAGCAGTTTATTTGGGCAGAACTATGGCTACACCTTC

v_call: TRBV7-8
d_call: .
j_call: TRBJ1-6
clone_size: .
cdr3_aa: CASSPGTFNSPLHF
cdr3_nt: TGTGCCAGCAGCCCCGGGACATTCAATTCACCCCTCCACTTT

v_call: TRBV7-2
d_call: .
j_call: TRBJ1-2
clone_size: .
cdr3_aa: CASSPDSNYGYTF
cdr3_nt: TGTGCCAGCAGCCCGGACAGCAACTATGGCTACACCTTC

v_call: TRBV12-5
d_call: TRBD1
j_call: TRBJ1-1
clone_size: few
cdr3_aa: CASGLGQGGVNTEAFF
cdr3_nt: TGTGCTAGTGGTTTAGGACAGGGAGGCGTGAACACTGAAGCTTTCTTT